The source of this TCR beta chain is a study of shared clonotypes between healthy human individuals. Study-wide results and limits: Clonotype sharing levels among donors were expected to vary with sequencing depth.

Once extracted for a subset, genomic DNA was divided evenly among several immunoSEQ plates. Unsorted PBMCs provided DNA that was sequenced on ten immunoSEQ deep assay plates. Produced via immunoSEQ multiplex PCR; TCRdb's table is partial and in-frame only. The data hold around 500,000 clones, with approximately 81% observed a single time. There were only Caucasian adults among the donors, and all lived in Nashville, Tennessee. CDR1 KGHSH and CDR2 LQKENI come from the germline V gene. The V and J ends lost 2 bases and 2 bases respectively, with 13 bases between them. The CDR3 runs 16 residues. This clone was picked up one time. Its antigen is still unknown.

The source of this sequence is a middle-aged woman in good health. Some clones in this sample may be carry-over from other donors' samples. The rearrangement links TRBV18 to TRBJ1-3, with D possibly matching TRBD1 (5 bases). The specimen was PBMCs. The CDR3 here is CASSPVGQGTGNTIYF. The CDR3 DNA is TGTGCCAGCTCACCAGTTGGTCAGGGCACTGGAAACACCATATATTTT. The whole variable domain, remainder taken from reference TRBV18 and TRBJ1-3, is NAGVMQNPRHLVRRRGQEARLRCSPMKGHSHVYWYRQLPEEGLKFMVYLQKENIIDESGMPKERFSAEFPKEGPSILRIQQVVRGDSAAYFCASSPVGQGTGNTIYFGEGSWLTVV.